This T cell receptor (beta chain) was found in a study of control samples from healthy donors and cancer patients. The J segment lost 2 bases and the V segment lost 5 bases, leaving 3 bases of the junction unmatched. This CDR3 spans 13 amino acids. CDR1 and CDR2 (germline): SGHAT, FQNNGV. Measured with immunoSEQ multiplex PCR; TCRdb has only the in-frame clones, and not every one. The sample holds around 130,000 clones, roughly 84% seen once. Sequencing was done on a sample of blood. This clonotype was sampled from a man aged 45-65 years in good health. The V call is TRBV11-2, the J call TRBJ2-7; TRBD1 matches 7 bases. CDR3: CASSTTGPYEQYF. CDR3 bases: TGTGCCAGCAGCACGACAGGGCCCTACGAGCAGTACTTC. Looking up the rest from reference TRBV11-2 and TRBJ2-7 gives the full variable domain: EAGVAQSPRYKIIEKRQSVAFWCNPISGHATLYWYQQILGQGPKLLIQFQNNGVVDDSQLPKDRFSAERLKGVDSTLKIQPAKLEDSAVYLCASSTTGPYEQYFGPGTRLTVT.